This entry lists 14 T cell receptor beta chains sequenced from one sample in a study of molecular identifiers for immune sequencing clone quantification. TCRdb processed the PCR reads anew with MiXCR; each CDR3 protein has one entry. The table records approximately 670,000 distinct CDR3 sequences, approximately 20% of them present only once. The sample was naive CD8+ T cells from blood, with Jurkat cell RNA spiked in. The subset here: FACS-sorted CD8+CD4-CCR7+CD45RA+ naive T cells. Receptors were obtained from a human donor in good health. Some libraries in this study had Jurkat cell RNA spiked in.

This clonotype was seen ten or more times. The rearrangement joins TRBV28 to TRBJ2-7; D is ambiguous. This CDR3 has 15 residues. Trimming shortened V by 7 bases and J by 5 bases, and 21 bases separated the two germline ends. Germline CDR1 and CDR2: MDHEN and SYDVKM. The CDR3 DNA reads TGTGCCAGCACCCAACGTGAGCTAGAGTGGAACGAGCAGTACTTC. This sequence encodes CASTQRELEWNEQYF.

This clonotype was seen once. The chain employs TRBV5-3 and TRBJ1-1; D gene unclear. TRBV5-3 counts as an open reading frame of uncertain function. Trimming removed 8 bases at V and 7 bases at J, with 15 bases between. The CDR3 consists of 12 residues. The CDR3 region has the DNA TGTGCCAGTAGTATTGGACCGAATGAAGCTTTCTTT. Encoded protein: CASSIGPNEAFF.

This clonotype was recorded only once. This chain connects TRBV27 to TRBJ2-7; D perhaps matches TRBD2 (6 bases). The CDR3 length is 15 residues. Trimming cost V 8 bases and J 0 bases, with 17 bases left between them. Germline lookup yields CDR1 MNHEY and CDR2 SMNVEV (reference sequence). The CDR3 nucleotides are TGTGCCAGCGCTACTATAGCGGCGAGCTCCTACGAGCAGTACTTC. It yields the protein CASATIAASSYEQYF.

In regard to this clonotype: Since a much larger clone is just one base distant, this may be a read error. This chain links TRBV7-9 with TRBJ2-3; 9 nucleotides align to TRBD2. The CDR3 is 18 amino acids. Germline V gives CDR1 SEHNR, CDR2 FQNEAQ (reference sequence). CDR3 in DNA: TGTGCCGGCAGCTTAGCGGTGCGGGAGGGCGTCGGCACAGATACGCAGTATTTT. Translation gives CAGSLAVREGVGTDTQYF.

This clonotype was counted at least ten times. This chain connects TRBV28 to TRBJ1-1; perhaps TRBD1 as D (6 bases). Trimming removed 3 bases at V and 4 bases at J, with 12 bases between. Germline lookup yields CDR1 MDHEN and CDR2 SYDVKM. The CDR3 is made up of 14 amino acids. As DNA, the CDR3 is TGTGCCAGCAGTTTGTTCGGGGGCGGCACTGAAGCTTTCTTT. Amino acid sequence: CASSLFGGGTEAFF.

This clonotype has ten or more counts. The rearrangement joins TRBV10-3 to TRBJ2-5; 10 nucleotides agree with TRBD2. V lost 4 bases and J lost 0; bases outside the gene matches: 5. CDR3 length: 16 amino acids. Per the germline V gene, CDR1 is ENHRY and CDR2 is SYGVKD. CDR3 nucleotides: TGTGCCATCAGTGGAGGGACTAGCGCAGACCAAGAGACCCAGTACTTC. As protein: CAISGGTSADQETQYF.

CDR3 coding DNA: TGTGCTAGTGGCGCCGGGACAGGGTTTTTCGAGCAGTACTTC. Its translation is CASGAGTGFFEQYF. The chain joins TRBV12-5 to TRBJ2-7; 9 bases are a match to TRBD1. The CDR3 has 14 amino acids. Germline CDR1 LGHNT, CDR2 FRNRAP. Trimming took 6 bases from V and 6 from J; bases not matched to a gene: 9. The complete variable domain, with remaining parts taken from reference TRBV12-5 and TRBJ2-7, reads DARVTQTPRHKVTEMGQEVTMRCQPILGHNTVFWYRQTMMQGLELLAYFRNRAPLDDSGMPKDRFSAEMPDATLATLKIQPSEPRDSAVYFCASGAGTGFFEQYFGPGTRLTVT.

Comments on this clonotype: A read error may be the cause here, since a much bigger clone is one base away. The chain links TRBV20-1 to TRBJ2-7; D not resolved. The CDR3 runs 13 residues. Germline V gene data show CDR1 as DFQATT and CDR2 as SNEGSKA (reference sequence). V was shortened by 3 bases and J by 4 bases, with 13 bases between the two germline ends. The CDR3 DNA follows: TGCAGTGCTAGGGTTCGCGGTTTGTACGAGCAGTACTTC. Protein: CSARVRGLYEQYF.

The chain combines TRBV7-2 with TRBJ2-7, with D perhaps TRBD1 (6 bases). There are 13 residues in the CDR3. V was trimmed by 5 bases and J by 6 bases, leaving 14 bases between them. CDR1 and CDR2 from the germline V gene are SGHTA and FQGNSA. The CDR3 DNA follows: TGTGCCAGCAGCCCTTACAGGGCGGGCGAGCAGTACTTC. Translating gives CASSPYRAGEQYF.

The chain is built from TRBV3-1 and TRBJ2-1; 7 bases match TRBD2. The CDR3 is 15 amino acids. After removal of 4 bases from V and 4 bases from J, the junction contained 7 bases not matched to a gene. Germline lookup yields CDR1 LGHDT and CDR2 YNNKEL (reference sequence). CDR3 protein: CASSPEAGLYNEQFF. The CDR3 DNA follows: TGTGCCAGCAGCCCGGAAGCGGGGCTTTACAATGAGCAGTTCTTC.

In its sample, this clonotype was seen many times. V is TRBV28 and J is TRBJ2-3; maybe TRBD2 (5 bases). Germline values: CDR1 MDHEN, CDR2 SYDVKM. This CDR3 contains 13 residues. The V gene lost 2 bases and the J gene lost 5 bases, with 8 bases spanning the gap. In DNA, the CDR3 is TGTGCCAGCAGTTTAGACTACGAAGATACGCAGTATTTT. It is translated as CASSLDYEDTQYF.

About this clonotype itself: A read error may explain this, as a much larger clone is one base away. V usage is TRBV7-9 and J usage is TRBJ1-1; D remains ambiguous. Germline V CDR1 and CDR2: SEHNR, FQNEAQ (reference sequence). The CDR3 spans 14 residues. DNA for the CDR3: TGTGCCGGCAGCTCCCTATGGTTGAACACTGAAGCTTTCTTT. The encoded protein is CAGSSLWLNTEAFF.

At least ten counts were recorded for this clonotype. The chain uses TRBV11-2 and TRBJ2-3; D not certain. The germline V and J ends were trimmed by 3 bases and 2 bases, with 9 bases remaining between them. This CDR3 is built from 14 residues. Germline V gives CDR1 SGHAT, CDR2 FQNNGV. The CDR3 is CASSLNGYTDTQYF. DNA for the CDR3: TGTGCCAGCAGCTTGAACGGGTACACAGATACGCAGTATTTT.

The rearrangement joins TRBV5-1 to TRBJ1-1; D unresolved. Germline V gives CDR1 SGHRS, CDR2 YFSETQ. CDR3 length: 13 amino acids. V lost 0 bases and J lost 4, with 7 bases in between. The CDR3 nucleotides read TGCGCCAGCAGCTTGGATTTTAGCACTGAAGCTTTCTTT. It specifies CASSLDFSTEAFF.